This paragraph reports one TCR beta chain. Its antigen is currently unknown. V was pared by 4 bases and J by 13 bases, with 20 bases of the junction left unmatched. The length of the CDR3 is 16 residues. Germline assignment: CDR1 DFQATT and CDR2 SNEGSKA (reference sequence). Unique-molecular-identifier-tagged TCR beta cDNA libraries were used. TCRdb passed the PCR reads through MiXCR, listing each CDR3 protein once. The sample has about 770,000 distinct CDR3 sequences, about half seen once. This entry belongs to a study of post-analysis software for immune sequencing data. Study outcomes and limitations: Controls showed significantly higher normalized Chao1 diversity than did multiple sclerosis patients. Co-batched samples clustered tightly together by F measure. Five TRBV segments, including TRBV5-6, TRBV5-1 and TRBV20-1, were more frequent in patients than controls.

The sequence came from a girl between 10 and 17 years old with multiple sclerosis. This rearrangement joins TRBV20-1 to TRBJ2-4; TRBD2 matches at 9 bases. The sample comprised blood. This CDR3 reads CSAILLAGSNIGGQYF. The CDR3 nucleotides are TGCAGTGCTATCCTGCTAGCGGGGTCGAACATTGGAGGGCAGTACTTC.